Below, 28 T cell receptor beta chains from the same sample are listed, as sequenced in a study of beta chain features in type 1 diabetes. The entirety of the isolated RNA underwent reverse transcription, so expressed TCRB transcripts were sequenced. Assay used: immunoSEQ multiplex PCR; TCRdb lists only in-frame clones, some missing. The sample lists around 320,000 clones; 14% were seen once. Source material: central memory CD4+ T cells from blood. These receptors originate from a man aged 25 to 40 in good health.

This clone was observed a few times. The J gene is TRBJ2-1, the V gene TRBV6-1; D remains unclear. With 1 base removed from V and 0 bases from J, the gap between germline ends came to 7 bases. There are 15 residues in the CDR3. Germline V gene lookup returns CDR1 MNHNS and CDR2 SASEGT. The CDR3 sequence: CASSEGKSSYNEQFF. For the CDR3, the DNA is TGTGCCAGCAGTGAAGGAAAGAGCTCCTACAATGAGCAGTTCTTC.

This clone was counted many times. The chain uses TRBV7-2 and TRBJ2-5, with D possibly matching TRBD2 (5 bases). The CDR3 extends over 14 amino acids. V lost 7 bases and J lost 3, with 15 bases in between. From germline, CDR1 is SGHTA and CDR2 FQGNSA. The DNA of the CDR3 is TGTGCCAGCACCCTCTTAGGAGGCGAAGAGACCCAGTACTTC. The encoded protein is CASTLLGGEETQYF.

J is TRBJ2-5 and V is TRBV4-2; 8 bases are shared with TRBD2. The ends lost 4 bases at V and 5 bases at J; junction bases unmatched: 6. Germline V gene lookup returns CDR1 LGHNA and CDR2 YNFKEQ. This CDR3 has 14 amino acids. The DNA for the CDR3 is TGTGCCAGCAGCCTGGGACTAGGTCGTGAGACCCAGTACTTC. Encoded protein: CASSLGLGRETQYF.

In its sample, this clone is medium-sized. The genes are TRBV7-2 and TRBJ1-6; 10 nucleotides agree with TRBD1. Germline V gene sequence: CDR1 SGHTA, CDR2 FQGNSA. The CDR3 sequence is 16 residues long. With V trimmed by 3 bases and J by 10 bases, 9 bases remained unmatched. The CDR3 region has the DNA TGTGCCAGCAGCTTGGACAGACAGGGGGCGGCCTCACCCCTCCACTTT. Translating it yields CASSLDRQGAASPLHF.

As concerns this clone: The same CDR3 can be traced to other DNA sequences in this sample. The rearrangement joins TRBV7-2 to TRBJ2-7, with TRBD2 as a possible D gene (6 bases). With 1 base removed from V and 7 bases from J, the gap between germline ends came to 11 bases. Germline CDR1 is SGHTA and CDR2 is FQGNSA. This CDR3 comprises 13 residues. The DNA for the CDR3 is TGTGCCAGCAGCTTAGTCGGGGGAAGGGAGCAGTACTTC. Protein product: CASSLVGGREQYF.

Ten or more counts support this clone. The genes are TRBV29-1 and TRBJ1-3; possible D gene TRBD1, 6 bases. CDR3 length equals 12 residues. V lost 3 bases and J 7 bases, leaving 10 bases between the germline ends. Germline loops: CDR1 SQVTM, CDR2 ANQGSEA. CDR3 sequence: CSVDGQGNTIYF. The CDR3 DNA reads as TGCAGCGTTGATGGTCAGGGGAACACCATATATTTT.

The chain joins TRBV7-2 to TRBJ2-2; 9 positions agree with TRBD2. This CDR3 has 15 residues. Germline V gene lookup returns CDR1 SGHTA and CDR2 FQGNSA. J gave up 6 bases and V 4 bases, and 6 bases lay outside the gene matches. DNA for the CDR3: TGTGCCAGCAGCTCCGTGGCGGGGGGGCCCGGGGAGCTGTTTTTT. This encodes CASSSVAGGPGELFF. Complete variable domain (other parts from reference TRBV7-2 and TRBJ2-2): GAGVSQSPSNKVTEKGKDVELRCDPISGHTALYWYRQSLGQGLEFLIYFQGNSAPDKSGLPSDRFSAERTGGSVSTLTIQRTQQEDSAVYLCASSSVAGGPGELFFGEGSRLTVL.

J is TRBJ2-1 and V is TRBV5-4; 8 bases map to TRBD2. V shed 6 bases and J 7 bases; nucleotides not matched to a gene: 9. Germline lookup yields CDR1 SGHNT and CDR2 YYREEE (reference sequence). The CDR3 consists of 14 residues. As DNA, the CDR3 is TGTGCCAGCACCCCGACCGGGACTAGTAATGAGCAGTTCTTC. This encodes CASTPTGTSNEQFF.

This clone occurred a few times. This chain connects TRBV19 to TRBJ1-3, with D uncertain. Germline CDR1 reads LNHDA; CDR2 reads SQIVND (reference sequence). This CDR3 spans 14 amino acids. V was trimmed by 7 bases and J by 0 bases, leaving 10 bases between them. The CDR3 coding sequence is TGTGCCAGTAACGTCGGGAACTCTGGAAACACCATATATTTT. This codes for CASNVGNSGNTIYF.

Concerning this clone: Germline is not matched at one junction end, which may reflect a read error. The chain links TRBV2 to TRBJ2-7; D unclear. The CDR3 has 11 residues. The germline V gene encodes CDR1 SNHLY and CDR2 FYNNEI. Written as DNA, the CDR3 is TGTGCCAGCAGTCAAGCAAGCCGGCAGTACTTC. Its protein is CASSQASRQYF. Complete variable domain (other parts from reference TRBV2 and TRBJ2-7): EPEVTQTPSHQVTQMGQEVILRCVPISNHLYFYWYRQILGQKVEFLVSFYNNEISEKSEIFDDQFSVERPDGSNFTLKIRSTKLEDSAMYFCASSQASRQYFGPGTRLTVT.

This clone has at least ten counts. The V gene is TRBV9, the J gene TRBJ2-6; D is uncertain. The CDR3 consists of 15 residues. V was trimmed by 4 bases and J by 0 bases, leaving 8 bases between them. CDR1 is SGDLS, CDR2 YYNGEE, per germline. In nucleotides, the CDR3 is TGTGCCAGCAGCTCCACCCCCTCTGGGGCCAACGTCCTGACTTTC. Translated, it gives CASSSTPSGANVLTF.

The CDR3 DNA sequence: TGCGCCAGCAGTGAGGACAATCAAAGCTCTGGAAACACCATATATTTT. This gives the protein CASSEDNQSSGNTIYF. This chain connects TRBV10-2 to TRBJ1-3; D is unclear. Trimming stripped 2 bases from V and 0 bases from J, with 11 bases between. The length of the CDR3 is 16 residues. Germline CDR1 WSHSY, CDR2 SAAADI.

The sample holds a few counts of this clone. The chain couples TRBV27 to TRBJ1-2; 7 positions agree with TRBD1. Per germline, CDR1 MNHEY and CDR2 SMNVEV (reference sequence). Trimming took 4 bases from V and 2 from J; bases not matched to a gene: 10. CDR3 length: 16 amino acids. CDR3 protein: CASSSPAAGGNYGYTF. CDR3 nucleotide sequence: TGTGCCAGCAGTTCCCCCGCGGCAGGGGGAAACTATGGCTACACCTTC.

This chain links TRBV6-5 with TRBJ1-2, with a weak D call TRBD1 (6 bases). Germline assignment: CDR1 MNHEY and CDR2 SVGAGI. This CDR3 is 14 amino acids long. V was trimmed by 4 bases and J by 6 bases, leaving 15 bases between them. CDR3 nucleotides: TGTGCCAGCAGTTCCAAAGGACAGTCCAATGGCTACACCTTC. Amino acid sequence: CASSSKGQSNGYTF.

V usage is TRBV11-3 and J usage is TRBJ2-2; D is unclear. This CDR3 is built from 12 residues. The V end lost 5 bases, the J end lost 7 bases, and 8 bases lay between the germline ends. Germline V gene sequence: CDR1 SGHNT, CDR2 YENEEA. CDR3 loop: CASSPEIGELFF. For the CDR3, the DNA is TGTGCCAGCAGCCCCGAAATCGGGGAGCTGTTTTTT. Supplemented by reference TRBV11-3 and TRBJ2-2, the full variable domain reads EAGVVQSPRYKIIEKKQPVAFWCNPISGHNTLYWYLQNLGQGPELLIRYENEEAVDDSQLPKDRFSAERLKGVDSTLKIQPAELGDSAVYLCASSPEIGELFFGEGSRLTVL.

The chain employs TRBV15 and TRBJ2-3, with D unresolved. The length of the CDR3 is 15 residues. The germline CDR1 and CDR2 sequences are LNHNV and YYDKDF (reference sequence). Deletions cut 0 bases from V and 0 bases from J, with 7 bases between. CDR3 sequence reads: CATSRDQMSTDTQYF. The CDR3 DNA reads TGTGCCACCAGCAGAGATCAAATGAGCACAGATACGCAGTATTTT.

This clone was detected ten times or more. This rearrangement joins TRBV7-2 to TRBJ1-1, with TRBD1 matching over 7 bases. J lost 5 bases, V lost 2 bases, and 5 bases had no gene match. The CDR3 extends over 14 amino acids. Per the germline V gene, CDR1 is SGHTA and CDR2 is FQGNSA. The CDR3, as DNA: TGTGCCAGCAGCTTAACCGGGACAGTGACTGAAGCTTTCTTT. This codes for CASSLTGTVTEAFF.

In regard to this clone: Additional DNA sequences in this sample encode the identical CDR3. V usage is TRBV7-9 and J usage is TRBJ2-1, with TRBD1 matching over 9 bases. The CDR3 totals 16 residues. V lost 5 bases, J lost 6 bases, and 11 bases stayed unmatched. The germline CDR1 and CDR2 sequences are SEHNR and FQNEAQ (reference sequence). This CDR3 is CASSTQTGGRVNEQFF. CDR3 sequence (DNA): TGTGCCAGCAGCACCCAAACAGGGGGCAGAGTCAATGAGCAGTTCTTC.

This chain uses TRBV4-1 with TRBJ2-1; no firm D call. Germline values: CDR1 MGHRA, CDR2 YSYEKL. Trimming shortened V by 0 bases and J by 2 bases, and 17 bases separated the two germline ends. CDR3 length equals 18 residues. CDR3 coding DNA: TGCGCCAGCAGCCAAGAGCCGCCACCCCTCAGGACCTACAATGAGCAGTTCTTC. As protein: CASSQEPPPLRTYNEQFF.

The CDR3 loop reads CASSQDPETAYGYTF. In DNA, the CDR3 is TGCGCCAGCAGCCAAGATCCTGAGACAGCCTATGGCTACACCTTC. The gene calls are TRBV4-3 and TRBJ1-2; D perhaps matches TRBD1 (5 bases). The V end lost 0 bases, the J end lost 4 bases, and 12 bases lay between the germline ends. The germline V gene encodes CDR1 LGHNA and CDR2 YSLEER. The length of the CDR3 is 15 residues.

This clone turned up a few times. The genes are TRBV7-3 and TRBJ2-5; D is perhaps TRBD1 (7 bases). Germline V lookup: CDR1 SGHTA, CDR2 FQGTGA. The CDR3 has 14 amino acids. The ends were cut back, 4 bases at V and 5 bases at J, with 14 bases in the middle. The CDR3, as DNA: TGTGCCAGCAGCTCCCCCGCAGGGGGGGAGACCCAGTACTTC. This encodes CASSSPAGGETQYF.

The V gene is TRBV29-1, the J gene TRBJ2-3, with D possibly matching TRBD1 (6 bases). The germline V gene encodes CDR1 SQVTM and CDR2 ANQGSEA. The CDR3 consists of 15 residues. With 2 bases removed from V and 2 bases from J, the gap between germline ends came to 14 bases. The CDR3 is CSVEIPRGNTDTQYF. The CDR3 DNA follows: TGCAGCGTTGAAATCCCGAGGGGGAACACAGATACGCAGTATTTT.

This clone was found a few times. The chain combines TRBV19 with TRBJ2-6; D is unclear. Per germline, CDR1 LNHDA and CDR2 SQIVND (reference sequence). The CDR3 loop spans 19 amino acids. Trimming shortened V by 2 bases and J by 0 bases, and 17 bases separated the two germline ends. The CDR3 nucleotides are TGTGCCAGTAGTATAAGTGGGGTAGACTTTGACTCTGGGGCCAACGTCCTGACTTTC. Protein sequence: CASSISGVDFDSGANVLTF.

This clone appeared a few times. The CDR3 DNA reads as TGCGCCAGCAGCCAAGCCCGAGTTGCTTCGAACACCGGGGAGCTGTTTTTT. This translates into CASSQARVASNTGELFF. The V gene is TRBV4-1, the J gene TRBJ2-2, with D hard to call. The ends were cut back, 1 base at V and 0 bases at J, with 12 bases in the middle. Per germline, CDR1 MGHRA and CDR2 YSYEKL. The CDR3 is 17 amino acids.

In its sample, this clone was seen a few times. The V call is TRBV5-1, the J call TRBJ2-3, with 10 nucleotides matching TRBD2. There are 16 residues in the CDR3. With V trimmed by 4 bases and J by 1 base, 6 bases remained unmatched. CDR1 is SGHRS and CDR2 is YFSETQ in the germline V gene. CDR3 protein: CASSVTGTSGTDTQYF. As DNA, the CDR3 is TGCGCCAGCAGCGTAACCGGGACTAGCGGCACAGATACGCAGTATTTT. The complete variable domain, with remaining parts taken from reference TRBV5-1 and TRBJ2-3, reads KAGVTQTPRYLIKTRGQQVTLSCSPISGHRSVSWYQQTPGQGLQFLFEYFSETQRNKGNFPGRFSGRQFSNSRSEMNVSTLELGDSALYLCASSVTGTSGTDTQYFGPGTRLTVL.

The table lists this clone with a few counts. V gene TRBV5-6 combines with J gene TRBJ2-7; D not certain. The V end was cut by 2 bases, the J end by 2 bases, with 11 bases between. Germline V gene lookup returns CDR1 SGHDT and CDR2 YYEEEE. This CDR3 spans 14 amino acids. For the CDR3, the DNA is TGTGCCAGCAGCTTTTCACAGCTGACCTACGAGCAGTACGTC. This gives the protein CASSFSQLTYEQYV.

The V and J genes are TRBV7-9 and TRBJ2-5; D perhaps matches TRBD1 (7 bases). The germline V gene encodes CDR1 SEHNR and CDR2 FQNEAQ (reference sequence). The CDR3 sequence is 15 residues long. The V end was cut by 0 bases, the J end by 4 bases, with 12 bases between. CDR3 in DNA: TGTGCCAGCAGCTTAGCGGCCCAGGGGGGAGAGACCCAGTACTTC. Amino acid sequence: CASSLAAQGGETQYF.

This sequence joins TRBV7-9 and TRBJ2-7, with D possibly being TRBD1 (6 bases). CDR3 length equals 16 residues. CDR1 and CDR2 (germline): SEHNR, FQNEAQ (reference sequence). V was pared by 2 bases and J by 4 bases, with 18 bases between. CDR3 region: CASSLQGHRTLYEQYF. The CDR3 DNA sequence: TGTGCCAGCAGCTTACAGGGGCACAGGACCCTTTACGAGCAGTACTTC.